The TCR beta chain under discussion was sequenced for a study of blood T cells in healthy people across ages. Study results and limitations: Donor CMV status was unknown, possibly confounding expanded clonotype changes.

A second PCR, run for about 7 to 11 cycles, used a sample-barcoded 5' primer plus a J-beta primer mix. TCRdb ran MiXCR on the 5' RACE reads and lists one entry per CDR3 protein. Among some 690,000 distinct CDR3 sequences listed, over 20% were seen once. Points on this clonotype: Its specificity is not known.

Total RNA was extracted at no less than 6 micrograms per sample. The CDR3 runs 15 residues. Sequencing was done on a sample of blood. The sequence was obtained from a man in his sixties or seventies in good health. V is TRBV12-3 or TRBV12-4 and J is TRBJ2-5, with 10 bases matching TRBD2. The DNA end is more similar to TRBJ2-7, so the J call may be wrong. The chain's CDR3 is CASSLSGLADYEQYF. The CDR3 DNA reads TGTGCCAGCAGCCTTTCCGGACTAGCGGATTACGAGCAGTACTTC.